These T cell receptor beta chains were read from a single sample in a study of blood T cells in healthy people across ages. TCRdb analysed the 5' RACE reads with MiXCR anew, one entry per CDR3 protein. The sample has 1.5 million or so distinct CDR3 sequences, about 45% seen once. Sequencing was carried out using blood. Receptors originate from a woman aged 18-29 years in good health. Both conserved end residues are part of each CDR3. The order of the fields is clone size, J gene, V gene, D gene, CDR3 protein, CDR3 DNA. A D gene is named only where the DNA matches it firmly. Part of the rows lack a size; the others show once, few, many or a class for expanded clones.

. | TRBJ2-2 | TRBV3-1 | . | CASSQVRTGELFF | TGTGCCAGCAGCCAAGTGAGAACCGGGGAGCTGTTTTTT
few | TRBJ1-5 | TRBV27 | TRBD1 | CASSPRDRGHSNQPQHF | TGTGCCAGCAGTCCCCGCGACAGGGGGCATAGCAATCAGCCCCAGCATTTT
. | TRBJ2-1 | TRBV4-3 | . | CASSQDVGTYNEQFF | TGCGCCAGCAGCCAAGATGTAGGTACCTACAATGAGCAGTTCTTC
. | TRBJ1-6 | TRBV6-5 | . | CASSLWGATPLHF | TGTGCCAGCAGTCTCTGGGGTGCTACACCCCTCCACTTT
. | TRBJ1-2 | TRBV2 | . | CASSEVGGPYGCTF | TGTGCCAGCAGTGAAGTAGGGGGGCCCTATGGCTGCACCTTC
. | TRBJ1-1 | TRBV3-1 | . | CASSQARDGGRMNTEAFF | TGTGCCAGCAGCCAAGCCCGGGACGGGGGACGGATGAACACTGAAGCTTTCTTT
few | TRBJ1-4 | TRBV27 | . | CASSLKTSEKLFF | TGTGCCAGCAGTTTAAAGACATCTGAAAAACTGTTTTTT
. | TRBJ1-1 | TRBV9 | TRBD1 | CASSVAGQGANTEAFF | TGTGCCAGCAGCGTAGCGGGACAGGGGGCGAACACTGAAGCTTTCTTT
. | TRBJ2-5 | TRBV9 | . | CASSSWDSPYNEQYF | TGTGCCAGCAGCTCGTGGGACTCCCCCTACAATGAGCAGTACTTC
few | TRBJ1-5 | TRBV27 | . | CASSFRLNQPQHF | TGTGCCAGCAGTTTCCGGTTGAATCAGCCCCAGCATTTT
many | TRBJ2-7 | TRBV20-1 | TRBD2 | CSASGASGRSYEQYF | TGCAGTGCTAGCGGGGCTAGCGGGAGGTCCTACGAGCAGTACTTC
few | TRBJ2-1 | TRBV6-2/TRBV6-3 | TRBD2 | CASRRGAQDEQFF | TGTGCCAGCAGGCGGGGGGCGCAGGATGAGCAGTTCTTC
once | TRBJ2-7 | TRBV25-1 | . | CAGSEWDLAGPPYEQYF | TGTGCCGGCAGTGAATGGGACCTAGCAGGCCCCCCCTACGAGCAGTACTTC
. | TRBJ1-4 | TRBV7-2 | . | CASSAPGGEKLFF | TGTGCCAGCAGCGCCCCAGGAGGCGAAAAACTGTTTTTT
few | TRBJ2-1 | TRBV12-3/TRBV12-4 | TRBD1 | CASSSIGQGISNEQFF | TGTGCCAGCAGTTCCATCGGACAGGGGATTAGCAATGAGCAGTTCTTC
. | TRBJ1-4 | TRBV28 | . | CASNRNSATNEKLFF | TGTGCCAGCAACCGAAATAGTGCAACTAATGAAAAACTGTTTTTT
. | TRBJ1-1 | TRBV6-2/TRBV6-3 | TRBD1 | CASSGTGRAEAFF | TGTGCCAGCAGTGGGACAGGGCGCGCTGAAGCTTTCTTT
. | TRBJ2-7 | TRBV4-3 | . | CASSQEDRVTYEQYF | TGCGCCAGCAGCCAGGAGGACAGAGTCACCTACGAGCAGTACTTC
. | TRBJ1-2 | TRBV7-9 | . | CASSGTGPYGYTF | TGTGCCAGCAGCGGGACCGGTCCCTATGGCTACACCTTC
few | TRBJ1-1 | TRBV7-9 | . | CASSLVVGSDTEAFF | TGTGCCAGCAGCTTAGTGGTAGGGTCCGACACTGAAGCTTTCTTT
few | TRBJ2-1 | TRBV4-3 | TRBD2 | CASSHRTSGRVKYNEQFF | TGCGCCAGCAGCCACAGGACTAGCGGGAGAGTAAAGTACAATGAGCAGTTCTTC
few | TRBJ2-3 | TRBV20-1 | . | CSARGFTPMDTQYF | TGCAGTGCTAGAGGGTTCACGCCCATGGATACGCAGTATTTT
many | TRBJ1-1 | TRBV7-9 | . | CASSSQADTEAFF | TGTGCCAGCAGCTCTCAGGCGGACACTGAAGCTTTCTTT
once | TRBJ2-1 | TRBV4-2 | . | CASSQENSNEQFF | TGTGCCAGCAGCCAAGAAAATTCGAATGAGCAGTTCTTC
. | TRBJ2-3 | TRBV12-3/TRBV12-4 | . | CASTSGGTDTQYF | TGTGCCAGCACCTCCGGTGGCACAGATACGCAGTATTTT
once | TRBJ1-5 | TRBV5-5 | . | CASSLNPGENQPQHF | TGTGCCAGCAGCTTGAATCCAGGGGAGAATCAGCCCCAGCATTTT
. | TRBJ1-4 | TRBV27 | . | CASSFALGGSGKLFF | TGTGCCAGCAGTTTTGCCTTGGGGGGTAGTGGAAAACTGTTTTTT
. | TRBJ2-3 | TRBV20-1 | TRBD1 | CSASNAGQGLTDTQYF | TGCAGTGCTAGTAACGCGGGACAGGGGCTCACAGATACGCAGTATTTT
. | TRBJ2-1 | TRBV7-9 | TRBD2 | CASSSTSVSSCNEQFF | TGTGCCAGCAGCTCGACTAGCGTGAGCTCCTGCAATGAGCAGTTCTTC
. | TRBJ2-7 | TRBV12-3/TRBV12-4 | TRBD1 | CASSPWTGSHEQYF | TGTGCCAGCAGTCCTTGGACAGGATCCCACGAGCAGTACTTC
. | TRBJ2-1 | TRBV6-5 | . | CASSYRQRGEQFF | TGTGCCAGCAGTTACCGTCAACGCGGAGAGCAGTTCTTC
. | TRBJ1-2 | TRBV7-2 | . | CASSLQGRARNYGYTF | TGTGCCAGCAGCTTACAGGGCAGGGCGCGCAACTATGGCTACACCTTC
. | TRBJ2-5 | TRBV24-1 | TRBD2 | CATSDGLAGVETQYF | TGTGCCACCAGTGACGGGCTCGCGGGAGTCGAGACCCAGTACTTC
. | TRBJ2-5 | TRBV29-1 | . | CSVAPYRRNYEQYF | TGCAGCGTCGCTCCCTACCGGAGGAACTATGAGCAGTACTTC
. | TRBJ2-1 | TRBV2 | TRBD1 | CASSETTGTGPYEQFF | TGTGCCAGCAGTGAAACTACAGGGACAGGGCCCTACGAGCAGTTCTTC
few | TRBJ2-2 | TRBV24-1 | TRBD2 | CATSVAGRGLTGELFF | TGTGCCACCAGTGTCGCAGGGAGGGGACTCACCGGGGAGCTGTTTTTT